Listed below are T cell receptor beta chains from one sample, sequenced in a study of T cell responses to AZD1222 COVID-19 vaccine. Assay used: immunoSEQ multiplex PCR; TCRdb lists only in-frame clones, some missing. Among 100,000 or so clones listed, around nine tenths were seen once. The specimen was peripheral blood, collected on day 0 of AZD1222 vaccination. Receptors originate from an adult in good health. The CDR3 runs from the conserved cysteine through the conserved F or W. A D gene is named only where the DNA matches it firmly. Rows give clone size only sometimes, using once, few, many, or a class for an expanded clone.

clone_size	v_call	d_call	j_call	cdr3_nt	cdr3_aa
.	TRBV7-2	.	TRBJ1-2	TGTGCCAGCAGGATACTTAAGGACGGTGGCTACACCTTC	CASRILKDGGYTF
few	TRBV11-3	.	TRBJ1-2	TGTGCCAGCAGCTTGGGAGCCGACTATGGCTACACCTTC	CASSLGADYGYTF
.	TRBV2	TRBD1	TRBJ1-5	TGTGCCAGCAGTGACCCCGGGACAGGGTCGGATCAGCCCCAGCATTTT	CASSDPGTGSDQPQHF
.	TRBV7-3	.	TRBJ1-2	TGTGCCAGCTCCCCGGGGACCGGGACACTTGGCTACACCTTC	CASSPGTGTLGYTF
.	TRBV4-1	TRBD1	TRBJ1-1	TGCGCCAGCAGCCAAGATTCGGGCAGGGGGCGGATTGAAGCTTTCTTT	CASSQDSGRGRIEAFF
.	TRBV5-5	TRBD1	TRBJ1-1	TGTGCCAGCAGCTCGGAACAGAACAGGGGCAAGGGGACTGAAGCTTTCTTT	CASSSEQNRGKGTEAFF
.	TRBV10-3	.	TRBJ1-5	TGTGCCATCAGTTCCGGGATGTCCAATCAGCCCCAGCATTTT	CAISSGMSNQPQHF
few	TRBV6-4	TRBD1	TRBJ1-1	TGTGCCAGCAGTGAGGGACAGGGGAACACTGAAGCTTTCTTT	CASSEGQGNTEAFF
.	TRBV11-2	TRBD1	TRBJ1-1	TGTGCCAGCAGTCCACAGGGGCCAGGGTGGACTTTCTTT	CASSPQGPGWTFF
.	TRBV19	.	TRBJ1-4	TGTGCCAGTAGTACCATTCCCGGGACGGTTGATGAAAAACTGTTTTTT	CASSTIPGTVDEKLFF
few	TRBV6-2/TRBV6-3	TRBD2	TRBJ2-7	TGTGCCAGCAGTTACAGCGGGAGCACCGACGAGCAGTACTTC	CASSYSGSTDEQYF
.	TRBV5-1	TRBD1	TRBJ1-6	TGCGCCAGCAGCTTGGATGGACAGGGGGACTCCTATAATTCACCCCTCCACTTT	CASSLDGQGDSYNSPLHF
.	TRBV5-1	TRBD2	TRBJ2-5	TGCGCCAGCAGCTTGGGCGGGGGGGAAGAGACCCAGTACTTC	CASSLGGGEETQYF
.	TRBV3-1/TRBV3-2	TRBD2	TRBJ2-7	TGTGCCAGCAGCCCATCTACTAGCGGGAGGGCCTACGAGCAGTACTTC	CASSPSTSGRAYEQYF
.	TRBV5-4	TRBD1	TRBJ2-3	TGTGCCAGCAGTCCGGGGACAGTAAGCACAGATACGCAGTATTTT	CASSPGTVSTDTQYF
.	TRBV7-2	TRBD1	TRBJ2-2	TGTGCCAGCAGCCCGGACAGGGAGAACACCGGGGAGCTGTTTTTT	CASSPDRENTGELFF
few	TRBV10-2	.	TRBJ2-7	TGCGCCAGCAGTCGGCCCGACGAGCAGTACTTC	CASSRPDEQYF
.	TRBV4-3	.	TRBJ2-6	TGCGCCAGCAGCCAAGATAGGAGTTCTGGGGCCAACGTCCTGACTTTC	CASSQDRSSGANVLTF
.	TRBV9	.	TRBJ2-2	TGTGCCAGCAGCGGGAGGGGGATCGGGGAGCTGTTTTTT	CASSGRGIGELFF
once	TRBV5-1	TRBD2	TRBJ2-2	TGCGCCAGCAGCATAGGACTAGCGGGGAACACCGGGGAGCTGTTTTTT	CASSIGLAGNTGELFF
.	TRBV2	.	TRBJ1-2	TGTGCCAGCACGCAGAGCAATTTTAACTATGGCTACACCTTC	CASTQSNFNYGYTF
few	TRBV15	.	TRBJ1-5	TGTGCCACCAGCAGAGATTTGGGTTTTCAGCCCCAGCATTTT	CATSRDLGFQPQHF
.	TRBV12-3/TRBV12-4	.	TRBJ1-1	TGTGCCAGCAGAAACCTAATGGGGGCTGAAGCTTTCTTT	CASRNLMGAEAFF
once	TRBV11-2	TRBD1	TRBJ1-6	TGTGCCAGCAGCGGCCTGACAGGGGTCAATTCACCCCTCCACTTT	CASSGLTGVNSPLHF
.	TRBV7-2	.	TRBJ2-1	TGTGCCAGCAGCTTGCTGACATTTGGGTACGAGCAGTTCTTC	CASSLLTFGYEQFF
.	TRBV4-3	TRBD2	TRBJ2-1	TGCGCCAGCAGCCGTCAAACGCCTAGCGGGAGTGATGAGCAGTTCTTC	CASSRQTPSGSDEQFF
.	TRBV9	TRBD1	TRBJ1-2	TGTGCCAGCAGCGCGCGACAGGGACAGCTCTATGGCTACACCTTC	CASSARQGQLYGYTF
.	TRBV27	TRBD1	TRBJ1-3	TGTGCCAGGGTAAGGGACAGTTGGAAGGGAAACACCATATATTTT	CARVRDSWKGNTIYF
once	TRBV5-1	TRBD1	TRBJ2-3	TGCGCCAGCAGCGGGAAGTTCGGGCAGGGGGCCGCAGATACGCAGTATTTT	CASSGKFGQGAADTQYF
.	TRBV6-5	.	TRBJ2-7	TGTGCCAGCAGACGGGACGGGACCTCGGGGCAGTACTTC	CASRRDGTSGQYF
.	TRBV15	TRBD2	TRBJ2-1	TGTGCCACCAGCAGAGGGACTAGCGGGATGAATGAGCAGTTCTTC	CATSRGTSGMNEQFF
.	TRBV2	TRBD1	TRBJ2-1	TGTGCCAGCAGGGAGGACAGGGATGAGCAGTTCTTC	CASREDRDEQFF
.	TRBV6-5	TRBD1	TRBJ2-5	TGTGCCAGCAGTCTGGACAGGGGAGGCGAGACCCAGTACTTC	CASSLDRGGETQYF
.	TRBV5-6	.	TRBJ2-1	TGTGCCAGCAGCTTGGAGAATGAGCAGTTCTTC	CASSLENEQFF
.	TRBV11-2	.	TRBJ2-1	TGTGCCAGCAGCTTATTTAGACCGGGGGAAACAACCAATGAGCAGTTCTTC	CASSLFRPGETTNEQFF
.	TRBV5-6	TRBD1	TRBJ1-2	TGTGCCAGCAGCTTGGAGGCGTCAGGGGGTCACTATGGCTACACCTTC	CASSLEASGGHYGYTF
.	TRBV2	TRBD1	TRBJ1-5	TGTGCCAGCAGCATGGGACAGGGAAAGCCCCAGCATTTT	CASSMGQGKPQHF
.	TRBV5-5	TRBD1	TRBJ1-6	TGTGCCAGCAGCCGGCCGGGACAGAGAAATTCACCCCTCCACTTT	CASSRPGQRNSPLHF
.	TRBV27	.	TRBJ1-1	TGTGCCAGCAGTGCGGGGGTGAACACTGAAGCTTTCTTT	CASSAGVNTEAFF
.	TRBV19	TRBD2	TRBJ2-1	TGTGCCAGTAAAACTAGCGGATACAATGAGCAGTTCTTC	CASKTSGYNEQFF
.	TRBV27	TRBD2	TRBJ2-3	TGTGCCAGCAGGGCACTAGCGGGAGGTTCCACAGATACGCAGTATTTT	CASRALAGGSTDTQYF
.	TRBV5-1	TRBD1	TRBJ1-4	TGCGCCAGCAGCTTTAGCGGACAGGGGGGAGGTAATGAAAAACTGTTTTTT	CASSFSGQGGGNEKLFF
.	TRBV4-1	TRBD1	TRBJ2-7	TGCGCCAGCAGCCCCGAGACAGGGGGCTACTACGAGCAGTACTTC	CASSPETGGYYEQYF
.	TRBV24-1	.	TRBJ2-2	TGTGCCACCAGTGATTTGCCGGGCAGTTCGGCCGGGGAGCTGTTTTTT	CATSDLPGSSAGELFF
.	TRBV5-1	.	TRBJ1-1	TGCGCCAGCAGCTTAGCGGGAGACACTGAAGCTTTCTTT	CASSLAGDTEAFF